This T cell receptor beta chain is from a study of CD8+ T cells in alopecia areata. Study information: Each recipient was an approximately 6-11-week-old female C3H/HeJ mouse given skin from an approximately 6-12-month-old C3H/HeJ donor with spontaneous alopecia.

RNA, once extracted, was reverse transcribed into cDNA for use as the sequencing template. Only in-frame clones appear in the TCRdb table, and some are missing; sequencing was by immunoSEQ multiplex PCR. The sample offers 290,000 or so clones and no singletons, the top ten holding more than 0.95%. Germline assignment: CDR1 FNHDT and CDR2 SITEND (reference sequence). This CDR3 spans 15 amino acids. V dropped 2 bases and J dropped 4 bases, with 10 bases sitting between them. Using CD4, CD8alpha, NKG2D, NKG2ACE and other markers, pooled cutaneous lymph node cells were sorted. General study findings and limits: Normal skin's resident alphabeta T cells are sequenced alongside lesional scalp T cells. Lesional tissue from the scalp (especially in alopecia totalis/universalis) showed higher clonality than normal scalp.

With regard to this clone: Its antigen remains unidentified. Gene names are the mouse ones. The missing CDR3 end, 3 residues past where the read stops, is filled in from the germline J gene.

The chain is built from TRBV19 and TRBJ1-6; D not certain. TRBJ1-6 is classed as an ORF, of uncertain function. The sequence came from a C3H/HeJ mouse with alopecia areata. The mice in this strain carry MHC haplotype H2-k. What was sequenced was CD4+ T cells sorted from a lymph node. The covered CDR3 bases are TGTGCCAGCAGTATTGACAAATTTTATAATTCGCCC. It is translated as CASSIDKFYNSP. The entire CDR3 sequence reads CASSIDKFYNSPLYF.